This T cell receptor beta chain was obtained from a study of T cells in Graves' hyperthyroidism and ophthalmopathy. Study-wide background: The initial diagnosis was the point when peripheral blood was collected, ahead of any treatment.

This CDR3 is 13 amino acids long. Germline-derived CDR1 and CDR2 are DFQATT and SNEGSKA (reference sequence). After removal of 6 bases from V and 1 base from J, the junction contained 1 base not matched to a gene. The sample holds many counts of this clonotype. Its antigen is not known. RNA transcripts served as the template for amplifying TCR beta CDR3 regions. HTBI primers drove first-round RT-PCR of the TCR CDR3. TCRdb used MiXCR to reprocess the multiplex PCR reads, holding one entry per CDR3 protein. The top ten hold over 15% of the sample, which has 650,000 to 850,000 distinct CDR3 sequences, over 15% seen once. The study, taken as a whole, reports: Ophthalmopathy was predicted by the model a median of approximately 6 months ahead of onset. Expanded thyroid clonotypes (above 0.001) were mostly also found in blood.

Newly diagnosed hyperthyroidism, duration under 2 months, in patients aged 18 to 65. The sequencing input was blood. The J gene is TRBJ2-2, the V gene TRBV20-1, with TRBD1 matching over 8 bases. This TCR derives from a woman aged 45-65 years with Graves' hyperthyroidism that later progressed to Graves' ophthalmopathy. The CDR3 spells CSARGQNTGELFF. CDR3 DNA: TGCAGTGCCAGGGGGCAGAACACCGGGGAGCTGTTTTTT.